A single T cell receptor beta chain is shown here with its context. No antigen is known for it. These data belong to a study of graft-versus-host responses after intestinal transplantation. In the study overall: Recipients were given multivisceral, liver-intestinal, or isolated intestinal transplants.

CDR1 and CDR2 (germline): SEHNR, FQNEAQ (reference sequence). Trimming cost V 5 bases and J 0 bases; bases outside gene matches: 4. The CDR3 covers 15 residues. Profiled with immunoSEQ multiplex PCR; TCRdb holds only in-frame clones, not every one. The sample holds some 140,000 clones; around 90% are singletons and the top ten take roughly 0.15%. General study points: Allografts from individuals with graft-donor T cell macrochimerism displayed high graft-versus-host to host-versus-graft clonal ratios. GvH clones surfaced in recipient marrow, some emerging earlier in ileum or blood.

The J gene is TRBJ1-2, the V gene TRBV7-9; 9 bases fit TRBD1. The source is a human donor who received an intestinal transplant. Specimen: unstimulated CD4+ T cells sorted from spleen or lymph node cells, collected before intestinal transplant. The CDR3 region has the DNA TGTGCCAGCAGCCCGAGGACAGGGGCTAACTATGGCTACACCTTC. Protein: CASSPRTGANYGYTF.